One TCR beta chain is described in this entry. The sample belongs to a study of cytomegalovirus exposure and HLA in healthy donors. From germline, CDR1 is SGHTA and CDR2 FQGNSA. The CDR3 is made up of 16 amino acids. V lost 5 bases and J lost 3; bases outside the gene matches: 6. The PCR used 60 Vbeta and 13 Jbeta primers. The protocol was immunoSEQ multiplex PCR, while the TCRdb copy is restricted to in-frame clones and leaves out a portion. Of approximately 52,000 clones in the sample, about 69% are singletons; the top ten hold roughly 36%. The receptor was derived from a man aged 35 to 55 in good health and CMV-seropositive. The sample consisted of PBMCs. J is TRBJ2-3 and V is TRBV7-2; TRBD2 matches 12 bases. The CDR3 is CASSRILAGGTDTQYF. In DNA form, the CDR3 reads TGTGCCAGCAGCCGAATACTAGCGGGGGGAACAGATACGCAGTATTTT.